This T cell receptor beta chain was sequenced during a study of vaccination effects on CD4 cells after COVID-19 (dated by TCRdb to the early 2020s). With regard to the full study: Participants received two doses of either the BNT162b2 or the mRNA-1273 mRNA SARS-CoV-2 vaccine. Pre-vaccine samples were collected from a couple of convalescent patients 16 days and one week before the first dose, corresponding to 142 and 148 days after COVID-19 diagnosis. The study compared SARS-CoV-2 spike-specific CD4+ TCR repertoires before and after mRNA vaccination in COVID-19 convalescent patients and infection-naive vaccine recipients. Altogether, over 9 COVID-19 convalescent patients and several SARS-CoV-2-naive healthy vaccine recipients made up the full study. The Oncomine TCR Beta short-read assay on an Illumina iSeq 100 was used to sequence cultures from other donors in the study.

Turning to this clone: The antigen this receptor binds is unknown. No base qualities exist here, and no much larger clone lies one base off it.

Including cysteine and phenylalanine, the CDR3 has 16 amino acids. The DNA shown is the 48-base CDR3, in frame from base 1. The junction shows trimming of 4 bases on V and 9 bases on J, plus 22 bases between the germline ends. The germline V gene gives CDR1 as SGHVS and CDR2 as FQNEAQ. In the ViraFEST assay, PBMC were stimulated with viral peptide pools, and antigen-specific CD4+ T cell clonotypes were then identified by expansion using TCR sequencing. After about 10 days of culture, CD4+ T cells were isolated with the EasySep CD4+ T cell isolation kit. Convalescent patients had PCR-confirmed SARS-CoV-2 infection between March and December 2020, before Alpha, Beta and Delta variants emerged in the United States. Each well held around 1.9 million PBMC cultured in IMDM containing approximately 5% human AB serum, 10 IU/ml IL-2 and gentamicin, along with roughly 10 ug/ml peptides. Half of the culture medium was replaced with fresh IL-2-containing medium on days 3 and 7. Each peptide stimulation condition was cultured in triplicate wells unless otherwise noted. Using Ficoll-Paque Plus gradient centrifugation, PBMC were separated from whole blood and then either used fresh or cryopreserved at -140C. The QIAamp micro DNA kit was used to extract genomic DNA from the cultured CD4+ T cells.

What the study reported, not specific to this receptor: Clones induced by infection and clones induced by vaccination both contracted markedly at late timepoints after vaccination, which fits with T cell responses waning over time. In convalescent patients, the post-vaccine spike-reactive repertoire consisted mainly of new vaccine-induced clones, largely distinct from infection-induced clones. The study was limited by a small number of convalescent patients, and early post-infection timepoints were lacking.

The library came from the immunoSEQ multiplex PCR assay. DNA from the cultured, isolated CD4+ T cells was subjected to TCR beta CDR3 sequencing. As for how the authors treated the data: Non-productive TCR sequences were removed and reads were trimmed to the CDR3 region, keeping CDR3s of at least 7 amino acids. The MANAFEST web app was used to pick out antigen-specific clonotypes by comparing their expansion in peptide wells with that in reference cultures. To be called positive, a clone needed expansion at FDR<0.05 compared with the reference and with all other wells, an odds ratio greater than 5, and a frequency greater than 0.1% in two replicate wells. Cross-reactive clonotypes were defined as significantly expanded in SARS-CoV-2 spike wells and in at least one common cold coronavirus spike condition. Using the stringdist R package, CDR3 similarity was measured by Levenshtein distance, and unrooted trees were constructed with ape in R 3.6.1. What TCRdb holds here is the immuneACCESS table cut down to in-frame rearrangements. Part of the clones is not present; checked against another copy, under half of the missing clones reflect an unresolved V gene, and the others are unexplained. The D gene and trimming were derived from the DNA, and the V and J assignments and clone size from that table. This sample gives tens of thousands of clones in total; about 72% of them show up just once. 25% to 30% of the sample rests with the top ten.

The rearrangement joined TRBV7-8 to TRBJ2-1; possibly the D gene is TRBD1, per 5 matching bases. This clonotype was sampled from a human donor who had a prior SARS-CoV-2 infection. This sample comprised CD4+ T cells from PBMCs cultured with a peptide pool, obtained before COVID-19 vaccination. This receptor has the CDR3 CASSSRLLTVFGEQFF. In nucleotides, the sequence is TGTGCCAGCAGCTCCCGACTGCTGACAGTTTTTGGTGAGCAGTTCTTC.